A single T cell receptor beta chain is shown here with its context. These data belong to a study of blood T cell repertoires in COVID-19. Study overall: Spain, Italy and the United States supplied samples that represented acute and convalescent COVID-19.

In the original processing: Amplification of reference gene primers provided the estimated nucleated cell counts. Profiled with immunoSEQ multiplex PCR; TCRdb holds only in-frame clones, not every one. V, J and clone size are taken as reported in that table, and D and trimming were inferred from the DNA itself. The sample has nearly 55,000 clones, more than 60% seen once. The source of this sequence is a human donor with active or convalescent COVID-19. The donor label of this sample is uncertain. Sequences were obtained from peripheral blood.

The CDR3 sequence is CASSRGANVLTF. DNA for the CDR3: TGTGCCAGCTCCAGAGGGGCCAACGTCCTGACTTTC. The chain uses TRBV27 and TRBJ2-6; D not certain. The CDR3 covers 12 residues. V was cut by 8 bases and J by 4 bases, with 6 bases left in between. CDR1 and CDR2 from the germline V gene are MNHEY and SMNVEV (reference sequence).